This T cell receptor (beta chain) is from a study of blood T cell repertoires in COVID-19. Study as a whole: COVID-19 samples collected from the United States, Italy and Spain covered acute and convalescent phases. PBMCs, B-cell-depleted T cells, or T cells were the source of the cDNA or gDNA that made up the material.

Original methodology: Amplifying reference gene primers gave estimates of nucleated cell counts. Generated by immunoSEQ multiplex PCR, the TCRdb table keeps only in-frame clones and is missing some. V, J and clone size are those of that table, while D and trimming were read from the DNA. This table has fewer than 95,000 clones, roughly 90% appearing once. The CDR3 spans 14 residues. The V gene end was trimmed by 2 bases and the J gene end by 8 bases; junction bases not matched to a gene: 5. In germline, CDR1 is MDHEN, CDR2 SYDVKM. Material: peripheral blood. This TCR was recovered from a man aged 50 to 60 with active or convalescent COVID-19. The V gene is TRBV28, the J gene TRBJ1-4; 7 bases align to TRBD1. The CDR3 DNA reads as TGTGCCAGCAGTTTAACAGGGGCGGGAGAAAAACTGTTTTTT. Translating it yields CASSLTGAGEKLFF.